This is a list of T cell receptor beta chains from one sample in a study of shared clonotypes between healthy human individuals. Only in-frame clones appear in the TCRdb table, and some are missing; sequencing was by immunoSEQ multiplex PCR. The sample comprises about 2 million clones, less than 95% of which are singletons, and roughly 1% rests with the top ten. Sequencing was performed on naive CD8+ T cells sorted from blood. Receptor source: a man aged 18 to 30 in good health. Each CDR3 is given without its conserved first and last residue.

>TRBV30|TRBJ2-2
AWSSTGGHGELF
>TRBV10-2|TRBJ2-7
ASSDLGPEQY
>TRBV7-2|TRBJ2-5
ASSSSYETQY
>TRBV19|TRBJ2-7
ASSTGDGQVIGSEQY
>TRBV2|TRBJ2-1
ASSAPSGRAPYNEQF
>TRBV4-1|TRBJ2-7
ASSLATDYEQY
>TRBV7-3|TRBJ2-1
ASSLLWGDEQF
>TRBV18|TRBJ2-5
ASSLPGLETQY
>TRBV2|TRBJ2-2
ASLTGNTGELF
>TRBV14|TRBJ1-6
ASSQGAPSSYNSPLH
>TRBV30|TRBJ2-7
AWSVGLERS
>TRBV10-2|TRBJ2-7
ASSPLAEQY
>TRBV12-5|TRBJ1-6
ASGTPLQTAYNSPLH
>TRBV19|TRBJ1-6
ASSTSQGYTALH
>TRBV19|TRBJ2-7
ASSILSGPFYEQY
>TRBV2|TRBJ1-1
ASSEYGTSVMNTEAF
>TRBV27|TRBJ2-1
ASSTTQLSYNEQF
>TRBV9|TRBJ2-7
ASSVSGQGSYEQY
>TRBV30|TRBJ1-2
AWSVQATSNYGYT
>TRBV28|TRBJ1-6
ASSPPGEGFSPLH
>TRBV2|TRBJ2-5
ASSSGFYQETQY
>TRBV2|TRBJ2-1
ASAGPGQGTNEQF
>TRBV6-5|TRBJ2-5
ASSYSPGMETQY
>TRBV7-9|TRBJ1-2
ASTSSSSANYGYT
>TRBV5-1|TRBJ1-2
ASSSTPGDVYGYT
>TRBV12-5|TRBJ2-7
ASGLETEDTRGYEQY
>TRBV6-1|TRBJ2-4
ASSDPGHGDIQY
>TRBV6-5|TRBJ2-5
ASRGGTGILETQY
>TRBV4-1|TRBJ2-1
ASSQDKRKRF
>TRBV5-1|TRBJ2-7
ASSLVSGNSYEQY
>TRBV27|TRBJ2-1
ASSSWTGHSEQF
>TRBV11-2|TRBJ2-7
ASSLDPGAGGYEQY
>TRBV7-9|TRBJ2-2
ASSATGEGIAGELF
>TRBV28|TRBJ1-5
ASSLGFVGVFGQPQH
>TRBV5-1|TRBJ2-1
ASNPMGGASYNEQF
>TRBV7-8|TRBJ2-1
ASSLGLAGEQF
>TRBV7-9|TRBJ1-2
ASSLAYYWGYT
>TRBV19|TRBJ2-7
ASGGENTDEQY
>TRBV7-9|TRBJ1-1
ASSSEVALNTEAF
>TRBV28|TRBJ1-5
ASSDVPGQPQH
>TRBV30|TRBJ1-1
AWSMGPNTEAF
>TRBV4-3|TRBJ2-1
ASSQDFSAYNEQF
>TRBV11-2|TRBJ2-7
ASSLGHLYEQY
>TRBV6-5|TRBJ1-1
ASSYAGEQNTEAF
>TRBV4-1|TRBJ2-7
ASSPGGLAGGNYEQY
>TRBV7-9|TRBJ2-7
ASSLDGQYEQY